This paragraph covers one TCR beta chain sequence. The antigen this receptor binds is unknown. Base qualities are not recorded, but no much larger clone differs from it by a single base. This sample stems from a study of blood T cell repertoires in COVID-19 (dated by TCRdb to 2019 to 2021). For context, the study as a whole: The collaborator samples originated in the United States, Italy and Spain and spanned the acute and convalescent phases of COVID-19. The material from the prospective study consisted of cDNA or gDNA derived from T cells, B-cell-depleted T cells, or PBMCs. The samples were drawn from the first 160 participants of the ongoing ImmuneRACE study and from over 950 subjects provided by 6 global collaborators. The sample metadata nearly always contained a de-identified subject ID, COVID-19 status, age in years and sex. Subjects who had been exposed to COVID-19, were actively infected with it, or had recovered from it provided the deeply sampled blood TCRbeta repertoires that made up the dataset. Where available, HLA class I and class II types were obtained from metadata supplied by the sample provider rather than from assay-based typing. The repertoires were released in a freely available public database meant as a resource for research on the immune response to SARS-CoV-2. What the authors observed across the whole study: Clinical and demographic metadata were provided uncurated, with the amount varying by source and participant.

Collaborating institutions collected whole blood in K2EDTA tubes following their own protocols. For TCRbeta analysis, collaborator samples were shipped as frozen whole blood, as isolated PBMCs, or as DNA extracted from either sample type. Measured from the cysteine to the phenylalanine, the CDR3 is 15 residues long. The retained sequence is limited to the CDR3, 45 bases, with the frame set at the first base. V is reduced by 1 base and J by 4 bases, leaving a spacing of 10 bases between them. CDR1 and CDR2 are read off the germline V gene as SGHTA and FQGTGA. TCRbeta CDR3 regions were amplified from genomic DNA by means of the immunoSEQ Assay, a bias-controlled multiplex PCR. The authors' analysis ran thus. The number of nucleated cells in each sample was estimated by amplification of reference gene primers within the assay. To quantify the absolute abundance of each unique TCRbeta CDR3 rearrangement, sequence reads were collapsed and filtered. Productive Simpson clonality was computed per sample as the square root of Simpson's diversity index over productive rearrangements. Drawn from immuneACCESS, this table holds only the in-frame rearrangements with V and J called that TCRdb kept. Clones are partly lost; checked studies trace under half to an unresolved V gene and leave the rest unexplained. V and J calls and clone size are copied from that table; D and trimming were computed from the DNA. Within this sample are 100,000 to 150,000 clones, with over 75% of them counted one time only. Approximately 3.3% of the sample is taken by the ten largest.

The chain is assembled from TRBV7-3 and TRBJ1-4; the D gene cannot be named for sure. The material sequenced was peripheral blood. The receptor comes from a woman aged 60 to 75 with acute or convalescent COVID-19. The CDR3 protein sequence reads: CASSLKSPLNEKLFF. In nucleotides, the sequence is TGTGCCAGCAGCTTAAAGAGTCCTCTTAATGAAAAACTGTTTTTT.